The clone carrying this T cell receptor (beta chain) has a handful of counts. The data originate from a study of T cell repertoires in cytomegalovirus infection. Germline CDR1 and CDR2: SQVTM and ANQGSEA. The V and J ends lost 4 bases and 9 bases respectively, with 18 bases between them. The CDR3 has 13 amino acids. From the reads, TCRdb called clonotypes with MiXCR, one entry per CDR3 protein. The sample yields some 300,000 distinct CDR3 sequences, 15% to 20% seen once. The source is a human donor in good health (CMV status not recorded). Some clones in this sample may be carry-over from other donors' samples. V gene TRBV29-1 combines with J gene TRBJ1-2; tentatively, D is TRBD1 (5 bases). Sample: PBMCs. This CDR3 reads CSVGGRQLLRYTF. The CDR3 DNA follows: TGCAGCGTTGGGGGGAGACAGTTGCTTCGCTACACCTTC. Full variable domain (missing parts from reference TRBV29-1 and TRBJ1-2): SAVISQKPSRDICQRGTSLTIQCQVDSQVTMMFWYRQQPGQSLTLIATANQGSEATYESGFVIDKFPISRPNLTFSTLTVSNMSPEDSSIYLCSVGGRQLLRYTFGSGTRLTVV.